This T cell receptor beta chain stems from a study of Ad26.COV2.S vaccination and SARS-CoV-2 variants. Study-wide findings and caveats: Following vaccination, spike-specific CD8+ and CD4+ T cell responses reportedly exhibited substantial breadth.

The CDR3 consists of 16 residues. Germline V gene lookup returns CDR1 MGHDK and CDR2 SYGVNS. V dropped 5 bases and J dropped 0; count of bases not matched to a gene: 9. Measured with immunoSEQ multiplex PCR; TCRdb has only the in-frame clones, and not every one. The sample has about 180,000 clones, approximately 88% seen once. Notes on this clone: What it binds is not known.

The material was peripheral blood, obtained after recovery from COVID-19. The chain links TRBV25-1 to TRBJ2-5, with 7 bases fitting TRBD1. The sequence came from a human donor who had recovered from COVID-19. This CDR3 reads CASSTTTGQYQETQYF. Here the CDR3 DNA reads TGTGCCAGCAGTACTACTACGGGACAGTACCAAGAGACCCAGTACTTC.